The source of this T cell receptor beta chain is a study of shared clonotypes between healthy human individuals. Per the original methods: Filtering differed since immunoSEQ provided only junctions, with no quality scores. Profiling relied on immunoSEQ multiplex PCR, and the TCRdb table lists in-frame clones only, not all of them. The DNA was the basis for D and trimming; V, J and clone size are from that table. The repertoire includes more than 450,000 clones, less than 85% of them detected once, and around 13% sits in the top ten. Adult Caucasians living in Nashville, Tennessee made up all of the donors. The junction had 6 bases not matched to a gene; V was cut back by 5 bases and J by 8 bases. The CDR3 runs 13 residues. Germline loops: CDR1 SQVTM, CDR2 ANQGSEA.

V and J are TRBV29-1 and TRBJ2-5, with 12 nucleotides matching TRBD2. Sequenced material: PBMCs. The clonotype originates from a middle-aged woman in good health. Some clones in this sample may be carry-over from other donors' samples. DNA for the CDR3: TGCAGCGTTTCGACTAGCGGGGGCCCAACCCAGTACTTC. It translates to CSVSTSGGPTQYF.